The text below deals with one TCR beta chain. These data come from a study of blood T cell repertoires in COVID-19. There are 18 residues in the CDR3. Trimming took off 4 bases at V and 6 bases at J, with 22 bases between the two ends. Germline V gene lookup returns CDR1 MGHRA and CDR2 YSYEKL. Sequencing used immunoSEQ multiplex PCR; TCRdb keeps in-frame clones, though not all of them. The table lists around 300,000 clones, approximately 89% of them singletons. V is TRBV4-1 and J is TRBJ1-6; D may be TRBD1 (6 bases). The source of this sequence is a woman aged 60-70 years who had recovered from COVID-19. The sequenced material came from PBMCs or T cells enriched from blood (not recorded which). The CDR3 region is CASSLLHPTQGRNSPLHF. CDR3 in DNA: TGCGCCAGCAGCCTACTCCACCCAACTCAGGGGCGTAATTCACCCCTCCACTTT.